Listed here are 21 T cell receptor beta chains from one sample, sequenced in a study of T cell changes during pregnancy in multiple sclerosis. Sequencing used immunoSEQ multiplex PCR; TCRdb keeps in-frame clones, though not all of them. Found here are around 44,000 clones, around 93% of them singletons; the top ten hold about 8%. The sample here was CD8+ T cells from peripheral blood mononuclear cells, taken in the third trimester of pregnancy. The receptors originated from a female donor with multiple sclerosis, enrolled in a pregnancy study.

This clone appeared once. V usage is TRBV28 and J usage is TRBJ2-3; 7 nucleotides agree with TRBD1. The CDR3 is 14 amino acids. Trimming cost V 8 bases and J 3 bases; bases outside gene matches: 8. In germline, CDR1 is MDHEN, CDR2 SYDVKM. The CDR3 DNA sequence: TGTGCCAGCGGGTACAGGGACAGTACAGATACGCAGTATTTT. Residues: CASGYRDSTDTQYF. Variable domain in full (rest from reference TRBV28 and TRBJ2-3): DVKVTQSSRYLVKRTGEKVFLECVQDMDHENMFWYRQDPGLGLRLIYFSYDVKMKEKGDIPEGYSVSREKKERFSLILESASTNQTSMYLCASGYRDSTDTQYFGPGTRLTVL.

The CDR3 here is CASSERQGNYEQYF. Written as DNA, the CDR3 is TGCGCCAGCAGCGAAAGACAGGGGAACTACGAGCAGTACTTC. The chain has TRBV5-1 and TRBJ2-7; TRBD1 aligns across 8 bases. The CDR3 loop spans 14 amino acids. Trimming removed 4 bases from V and 3 bases from J; junction bases left unmatched: 6. Germline V CDR1 and CDR2: SGHRS, YFSETQ. Full variable domain (outside the CDR3, taken from reference TRBV5-1 and TRBJ2-7): KAGVTQTPRYLIKTRGQQVTLSCSPISGHRSVSWYQQTPGQGLQFLFEYFSETQRNKGNFPGRFSGRQFSNSRSEMNVSTLELGDSALYLCASSERQGNYEQYFGPGTRLTVT.

V and J are TRBV4-3 and TRBJ2-7; the match to TRBD1 covers 7 bases. CDR1 LGHNA and CDR2 YSLEER come from the germline V gene. This CDR3 spans 15 amino acids. Trimming took 1 base from V and 4 from J; bases not matched to a gene: 7. DNA of the CDR3: TGCGCCAGCAGCCAAGGAACTCAGGGGGTTTACGAGCAGTACTTC. The encoded protein is CASSQGTQGVYEQYF.

V is TRBV4-3 and J is TRBJ2-3; D may be TRBD2 (6 bases). V was shortened by 0 bases and J by 2 bases, with 9 bases between the two germline ends. The germline CDR1 and CDR2 sequences are LGHNA and YSLEER. This CDR3 comprises 15 residues. CDR3 in DNA: TGCGCCAGCAGCCAAGATGGCGGGAACACAGATACGCAGTATTTT. This codes for CASSQDGGNTDTQYF.

The CDR3 is CASSLGPRRGSGRALEQYF. DNA of the CDR3: TGTGCCAGCAGCTTAGGCCCTCGGAGGGGTAGCGGGAGGGCCCTTGAGCAGTACTTC. This rearrangement joins TRBV7-2 to TRBJ2-7; 11 bases are shared with TRBD2. Germline V CDR1 and CDR2: SGHTA, FQGNSA. J was trimmed by 7 bases and V by 1 base; bases with no gene match: 18. The CDR3 consists of 19 residues. Combining the CDR3 with reference TRBV7-2 and TRBJ2-7 gives the whole variable domain GAGVSQSPSNKVTEKGKDVELRCDPISGHTALYWYRQSLGQGLEFLIYFQGNSAPDKSGLPSDRFSAERTGGSVSTLTIQRTQQEDSAVYLCASSLGPRRGSGRALEQYFGPGTRLTVT.

This chain uses TRBV7-9 with TRBJ1-5; D is perhaps TRBD1 (5 bases). Germline loops: CDR1 SEHNR, CDR2 FQNEAQ (reference sequence). The CDR3 extends over 13 amino acids. The ends were cut back, 1 base at V and 8 bases at J, with 9 bases in the middle. The CDR3 coding sequence is TGTGCCAGCAGCTTAGGTCCGGGGGAGCCCCAGCATTTT. Its translation is CASSLGPGEPQHF.

The chain joins TRBV28 to TRBJ2-2; the D is unclear. The CDR3 extends over 14 amino acids. V lost 2 bases and J 7 bases, leaving 11 bases between the germline ends. Germline loops: CDR1 MDHEN, CDR2 SYDVKM. DNA for the CDR3: TGTGCCAGCAGTTTAAGGAGCGAATACGGGGAGCTGTTTTTT. Translated, it gives CASSLRSEYGELFF.

Points on this clone: At one of its ends the junction is not consistent with the germline gene, which may arise from a read error. The rearrangement joins TRBV7-7 to TRBJ2-2; the D gene is possibly TRBD2 (5 bases). The CDR3 is made up of 14 amino acids. From germline, CDR1 is SSHAT and CDR2 FNYEAQ (reference sequence). For the CDR3, the DNA is TGTGCTAGCAGCTGGGGAGATAACACCGGGGAGCTGTTTTTT. Translated: CASSWGDNTGELFF.

The V call is TRBV29-1, the J call TRBJ1-2, with a possible D match to TRBD1 (5 bases). Germline CDR1 is SQVTM and CDR2 is ANQGSEA. The CDR3 totals 12 residues. V was cut by 3 bases and J by 6 bases, with 11 bases left in between. The CDR3 spells CSVEGGADGYTF. The CDR3 DNA reads as TGCAGCGTTGAGGGAGGGGCAGATGGCTACACCTTC.

CDR3 in amino acids: CAWSLSGSKGGELFF. DNA for the CDR3: TGTGCCTGGAGCCTTAGCGGGAGTAAGGGCGGGGAGCTGTTTTTT. The chain recombines TRBV30 with TRBJ2-2; TRBD2 matches at 9 bases. The CDR3 runs to 15 residues. With V trimmed by 3 bases and J by 7 bases, 9 bases remained unmatched. CDR1 and CDR2 from the germline V gene are GTSNPN and SVGIG (reference sequence).

This chain connects TRBV11-2 to TRBJ2-1; D not resolved. The V gene lost 3 bases and the J gene lost 2 bases, with 8 bases spanning the gap. Germline V gives CDR1 SGHAT, CDR2 FQNNGV. CDR3 length: 14 residues. In nucleotides, the CDR3 is TGTGCCAGCAGCTTCTCTGAGACCTACAATGAGCAGTTCTTC. Translation gives CASSFSETYNEQFF. The variable domain in full, with the rest retrieved from reference TRBV11-2 and TRBJ2-1, is EAGVAQSPRYKIIEKRQSVAFWCNPISGHATLYWYQQILGQGPKLLIQFQNNGVVDDSQLPKDRFSAERLKGVDSTLKIQPAKLEDSAVYLCASSFSETYNEQFFGPGTRLTVL.

This clone was seen a single time. The chain recombines TRBV28 with TRBJ2-3; D remains ambiguous. Germline V gene data show CDR1 as MDHEN and CDR2 as SYDVKM. Trimming removed 10 bases from V and 2 bases from J, with 16 bases in between. This CDR3 is 14 amino acids long. The CDR3 coding sequence is TGTGCCACCTCAACATTTTCGCCCACAGATACGCAGTATTTT. Residues: CATSTFSPTDTQYF.

The chain uses TRBV27 and TRBJ1-5; 10 bases are a match to TRBD1. The CDR3 is 16 residues long. CDR1 and CDR2 (germline): MNHEY, SMNVEV (reference sequence). Germline trimming cut 0 bases from V and 2 bases from J; bases unmatched to any gene: 1. CDR3 region: CASSLSGQGGNQPQHF. DNA for the CDR3: TGTGCCAGCAGTTTATCTGGACAGGGGGGCAATCAGCCCCAGCATTTT.

The rearrangement uses TRBV28 and TRBJ2-7; D is possibly TRBD2 (6 bases). The CDR3 spans 14 residues. Per germline, CDR1 MDHEN and CDR2 SYDVKM. Deletions cut 7 bases from V and 4 bases from J, with 17 bases between. The CDR3 spells CASKGGGLVYEQYF. For the CDR3, the DNA is TGTGCCAGCAAGGGTGGAGGGCTGGTTTACGAGCAGTACTTC.

V and J are TRBV7-9 and TRBJ2-5, with D possibly matching TRBD2 (5 bases). Trimming took 5 bases from V and 5 from J, leaving 12 bases between them. Germline assignment: CDR1 SEHNR and CDR2 FQNEAQ (reference sequence). The CDR3 extends over 13 amino acids. CDR3: CASSLLGLETQYF. CDR3 sequence (DNA): TGTGCCAGCAGCCTACTAGGTTTGGAGACCCAGTACTTC.

This clone occurred a few times. This rearrangement joins TRBV4-3 to TRBJ1-4, with no clear D. Germline-derived CDR1 and CDR2 are LGHNA and YSLEER. V shed 4 bases and J shed 0 bases, with 9 bases lying between them. The CDR3 runs to 15 residues. The CDR3 region has the DNA TGCGCCAGCAGCCCGTCCAGCGCAACTAATGAAAAACTGTTTTTT. Amino acids: CASSPSSATNEKLFF.

This chain connects TRBV27 to TRBJ1-1; possibly TRBD1 for D (5 bases). From germline, CDR1 is MNHEY and CDR2 SMNVEV (reference sequence). This CDR3 comprises 14 residues. V was trimmed by 3 bases and J by 5 bases, leaving 13 bases between them. CDR3 protein: CASSFSGGETEAFF. The CDR3 DNA is TGTGCCAGCAGTTTCTCGGGGGGGGAAACTGAAGCTTTCTTT.

The rearrangement links TRBV15 to TRBJ1-1, with D tentatively TRBD1 (6 bases). The CDR3 consists of 14 residues. With 5 bases removed from V and 6 bases from J, the gap between germline ends came to 16 bases. CDR1 LNHNV and CDR2 YYDKDF come from the germline V gene (reference sequence). The CDR3 DNA reads as TGTGCCACCAGCCTCGCCCGGGACATCCCTGAAGCTTTCTTT. Translating gives CATSLARDIPEAFF.

This clone was seen only once. This chain uses TRBV11-2 with TRBJ2-2; TRBD2 matches 10 bases. Germline CDR1 SGHAT, CDR2 FQNNGV. The CDR3 totals 16 residues. V dropped 5 bases and J dropped 6; count of bases not matched to a gene: 9. The CDR3 nucleotides are TGTGCCAGCAGCCCAACTAGCGGGATTGGATCCGGGGAGCTGTTTTTT. Translation gives CASSPTSGIGSGELFF.

This chain uses TRBV4-1 with TRBJ2-7, with 7 positions matching TRBD1. The J segment lost 2 bases and the V segment lost 0 bases, leaving 13 bases of the junction unmatched. The CDR3 has 18 amino acids. Germline lookup yields CDR1 MGHRA and CDR2 YSYEKL. CDR3 nucleotides: TGCGCCAGCAGCCAAGACCCTCTCCCGGGACAGCTGACCTACGAGCAGTACTTC. Translated, it gives CASSQDPLPGQLTYEQYF.

The sample holds one count of this clone. The rearrangement uses TRBV4-1 and TRBJ2-7; 8 bases match TRBD2. After removal of 2 bases from V and 5 bases from J, the junction contained 5 bases not matched to a gene. Germline V gives CDR1 MGHRA, CDR2 YSYEKL. This CDR3 has 14 amino acids. CDR3 loop: CASSQTAGVDEQYF. In DNA form, the CDR3 reads TGCGCCAGCAGCCAAACAGCGGGAGTTGACGAGCAGTACTTC.